This TCR beta chain was sequenced for a study of CD8 T cells in ankylosing spondylitis. Germline V gene sequence: CDR1 LNHDA, CDR2 SQIVND (reference sequence). The CDR3 runs to 15 residues. Trimming took 7 bases from V and 7 from J; bases not matched to a gene: 10. MiXCR was run by TCRdb on the 5' RACE reads, yielding one entry per CDR3 protein. The table has approximately 290,000 distinct CDR3 sequences, roughly 20% seen once. The material sequenced was blood, either unsorted or a sorted T cell fraction (not recorded which). This rearrangement joins TRBV19 to TRBJ2-2; 9 bases map to TRBD1. The sequence derives from a female donor with ankylosing spondylitis or in good health (not recorded which). CDR3 nucleotides: TGTGCCAGTACGACCGGGACAGGGAGGGACGGGGAGCTGTTTTTT. This gives the protein CASTTGTGRDGELFF.